The rows below give T cell receptor beta chains drawn from one sample of a study of cytomegalovirus exposure and HLA in healthy donors. The repertoire was sequenced with immunoSEQ multiplex PCR; TCRdb's copy has only in-frame clones and lacks some. The sample yields 150,000 or so clones, approximately 86% seen once. Sequencing used PBMCs. The receptors shown here come from a man younger than 35 in good health and CMV-seropositive. Each CDR3 is given with its conserved first and last residue. D genes are given only for firm matches. Rows give clone size only sometimes, using once, few, many, or a class for an expanded clone.

j_call | v_call | d_call | clone_size | cdr3_aa | cdr3_nt
TRBJ2-5 | TRBV7-2 | TRBD1 | . | CASSLGQGYETQYF | TGTGCCAGCAGCTTAGGACAGGGTTACGAGACCCAGTACTTC
TRBJ1-1 | TRBV27 | TRBD1 | . | CASSFDRGPEAFF | TGTGCCAGCAGTTTCGACAGGGGGCCTGAAGCTTTCTTT
TRBJ2-7 | TRBV28 | . | . | CASSLQGPSSYEQYF | TGTGCCAGCAGCCTTCAGGGGCCAAGCTCCTACGAGCAGTACTTC
TRBJ1-2 | TRBV7-9 | . | . | CASSPGEGLAYGYTF | TGTGCCAGCAGCCCAGGGGAGGGGTTAGCCTATGGCTACACCTTC
TRBJ2-1 | TRBV7-2 | TRBD1 | . | CASSTKTGKSSYNEQFF | TGTGCCAGCAGCACGAAGACAGGGAAGAGCTCCTACAATGAGCAGTTCTTC
TRBJ2-1 | TRBV5-6 | TRBD1 | . | CASSLPGQGANEQFF | TGTGCCAGCAGCTTGCCGGGACAGGGGGCCAATGAGCAGTTCTTC
TRBJ1-2 | TRBV7-9 | . | . | CASSLAEAGGYTF | TGTGCCAGCAGCTTAGCGGAGGCGGGGGGCTACACCTTC
TRBJ2-7 | TRBV7-9 | TRBD2 | . | CASSPTGAGGDEQYF | TGTGCCAGCAGCCCTACTGGAGCGGGAGGTGACGAGCAGTACTTC
TRBJ2-3 | TRBV21-1 | . | few | CASSRLAGGDTQYF | TGTGCCAGCAGCAGACTAGCGGGAGGGGATACGCAGTATTTT
TRBJ2-1 | TRBV19 | . | . | CASSPRARGPVNEQFF | TGTGCCAGTAGTCCCAGAGCGCGGGGGCCCGTCAATGAGCAGTTCTTC
TRBJ1-1 | TRBV18 | . | . | CASSPGGVWTEAFF | TGTGCCAGCTCACCGGGGGGGGTCTGGACTGAAGCTTTCTTT
TRBJ2-2 | TRBV29-1 | . | . | CSVVVRLQADETGELFF | TGCAGCGTTGTGGTCAGGCTACAAGCAGATGAAACCGGGGAGCTGTTTTTT
TRBJ2-7 | TRBV5-8 | . | . | CASSLPGRGGYEQYF | TGTGCCAGCAGCTTGCCGGGCAGGGGTGGGTACGAGCAGTACTTC